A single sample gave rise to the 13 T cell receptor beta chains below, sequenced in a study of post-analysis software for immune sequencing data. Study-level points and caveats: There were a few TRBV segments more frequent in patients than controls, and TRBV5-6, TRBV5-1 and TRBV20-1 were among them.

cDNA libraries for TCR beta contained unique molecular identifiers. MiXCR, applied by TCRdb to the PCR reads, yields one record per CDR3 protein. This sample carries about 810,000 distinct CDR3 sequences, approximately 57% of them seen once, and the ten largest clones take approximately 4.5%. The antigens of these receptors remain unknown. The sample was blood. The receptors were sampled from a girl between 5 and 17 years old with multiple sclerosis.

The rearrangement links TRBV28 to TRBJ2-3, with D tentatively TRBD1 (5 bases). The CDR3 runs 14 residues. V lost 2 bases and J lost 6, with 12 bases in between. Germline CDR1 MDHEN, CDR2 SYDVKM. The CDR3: CASSLMTVGDTQYF. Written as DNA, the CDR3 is TGTGCCAGCAGTTTAATGACAGTGGGGGATACGCAGTATTTT.

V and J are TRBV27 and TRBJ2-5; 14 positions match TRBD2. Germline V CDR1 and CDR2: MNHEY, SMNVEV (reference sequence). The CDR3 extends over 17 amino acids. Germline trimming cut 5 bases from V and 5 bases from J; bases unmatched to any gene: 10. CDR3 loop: CASSQARLAGGPETQYF. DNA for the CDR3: TGTGCCAGCAGTCAAGCGCGACTAGCGGGGGGGCCTGAGACCCAGTACTTC.

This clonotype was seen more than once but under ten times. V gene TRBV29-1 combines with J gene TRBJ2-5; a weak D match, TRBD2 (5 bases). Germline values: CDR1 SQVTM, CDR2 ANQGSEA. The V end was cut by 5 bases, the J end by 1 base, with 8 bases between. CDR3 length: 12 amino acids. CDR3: CSVQRIQETQYF. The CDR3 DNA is TGCAGCGTTCAGCGGATCCAAGAGACCCAGTACTTC.

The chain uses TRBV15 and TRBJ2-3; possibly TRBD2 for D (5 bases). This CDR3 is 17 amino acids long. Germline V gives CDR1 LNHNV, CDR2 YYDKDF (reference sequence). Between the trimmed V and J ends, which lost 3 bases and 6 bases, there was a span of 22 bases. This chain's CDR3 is CATSSTPPGVARDTQYF. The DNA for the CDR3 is TGTGCCACCAGCAGTACCCCGCCCGGGGTAGCAAGGGATACGCAGTATTTT.

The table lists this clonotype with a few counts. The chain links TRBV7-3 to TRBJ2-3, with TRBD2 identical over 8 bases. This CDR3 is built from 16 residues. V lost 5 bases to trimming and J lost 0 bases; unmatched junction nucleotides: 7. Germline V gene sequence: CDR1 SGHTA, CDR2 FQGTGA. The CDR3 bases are TGTGCCAGCAGCCCCGGGGCTAGCGGGAGCACAGATACGCAGTATTTT. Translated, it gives CASSPGASGSTDTQYF.

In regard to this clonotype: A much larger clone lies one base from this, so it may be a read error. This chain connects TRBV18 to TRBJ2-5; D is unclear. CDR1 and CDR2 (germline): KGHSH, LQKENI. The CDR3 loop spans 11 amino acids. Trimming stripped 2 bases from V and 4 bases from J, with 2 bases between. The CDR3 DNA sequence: TGTGCCAGCTCACCAACAGAGACCCAGTACTTC. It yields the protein CASSPTETQYF.

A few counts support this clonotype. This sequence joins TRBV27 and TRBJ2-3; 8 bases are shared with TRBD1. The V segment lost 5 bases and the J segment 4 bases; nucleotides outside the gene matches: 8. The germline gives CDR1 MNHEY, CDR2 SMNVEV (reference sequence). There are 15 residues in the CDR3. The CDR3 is CASSRDRGPSDTQYF. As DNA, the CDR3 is TGTGCCAGCAGTCGAGACAGGGGACCATCAGATACGCAGTATTTT.

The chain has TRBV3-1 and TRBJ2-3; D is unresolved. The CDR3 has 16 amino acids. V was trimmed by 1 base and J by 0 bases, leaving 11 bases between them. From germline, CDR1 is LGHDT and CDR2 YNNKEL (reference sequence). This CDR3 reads CASSQGTTPSTDTQYF. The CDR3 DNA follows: TGTGCCAGCAGCCAAGGAACCACCCCTAGCACAGATACGCAGTATTTT.

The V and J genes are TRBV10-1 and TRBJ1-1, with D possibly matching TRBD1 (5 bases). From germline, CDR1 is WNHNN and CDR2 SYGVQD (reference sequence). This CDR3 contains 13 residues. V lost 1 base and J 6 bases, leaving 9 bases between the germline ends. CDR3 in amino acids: CASSELTGAEAFF. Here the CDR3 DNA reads TGCGCCAGCAGTGAGTTAACGGGGGCTGAAGCTTTCTTT.

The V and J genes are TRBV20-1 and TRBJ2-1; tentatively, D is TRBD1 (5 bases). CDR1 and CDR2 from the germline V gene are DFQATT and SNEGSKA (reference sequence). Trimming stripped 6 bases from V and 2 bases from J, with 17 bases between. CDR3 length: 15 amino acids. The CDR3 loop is CSAGGAARTYNEQFF. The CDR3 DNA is TGCAGTGCCGGTGGGGCGGCGCGAACCTACAATGAGCAGTTCTTC.

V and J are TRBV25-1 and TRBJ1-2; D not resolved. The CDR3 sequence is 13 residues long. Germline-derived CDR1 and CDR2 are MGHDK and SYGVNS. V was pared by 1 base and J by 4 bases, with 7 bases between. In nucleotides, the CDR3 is TGTGCCAGCAGTGAATTTATGTCCTATGGCTACACCTTC. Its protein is CASSEFMSYGYTF.

The chain's CDR3 is CASSPPGQGLYNEQFF. CDR3 nucleotides: TGTGCCAGCTCACCACCGGGACAGGGCTTATACAATGAGCAGTTCTTC. The chain employs TRBV18 and TRBJ2-1; TRBD1 aligns across 9 bases. V lost 0 bases, J lost 4 bases, and 4 bases stayed unmatched. This CDR3 comprises 16 residues. Germline V CDR1 and CDR2: KGHSH, LQKENI.

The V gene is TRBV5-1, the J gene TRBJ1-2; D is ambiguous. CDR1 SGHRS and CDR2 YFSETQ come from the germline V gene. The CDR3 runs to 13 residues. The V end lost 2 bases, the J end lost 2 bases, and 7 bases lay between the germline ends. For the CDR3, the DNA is TGCGCCAGCAGCTTTGACAAGAACTATGGCTACACCTTC. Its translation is CASSFDKNYGYTF.